The present T cell receptor beta chain was sequenced within a study of vaccination and CD4 T cells after COVID-19. Across the study: In the convalescent group, nasal swab PCR was SARS-CoV-2 positive; some 10 cases were mild and one severe. At a median around 72 days (range 14 to 241) after dose two, post-vaccine samples were obtained.

One entry per CDR3 protein, called by TCRdb with MiXCR from the PCR reads. The table shows tens of thousands of distinct CDR3 sequences, with around 49% occurring only once. Findings of the study overall: For convalescent patients, a median about 90% of reactive clones surfaced exclusively after vaccination.

With respect to this clonotype: Antigen specificity is unknown.

The CDR3 runs to 18 residues. Germline loops: CDR1 SGHVS, CDR2 FNYEAQ. V shed 5 bases, J shed 1 base, and the junction held 16 bases outside the gene matches. The material sequenced was CD4+ T cells from blood, taken before SARS-CoV-2 vaccination. The rearrangement uses TRBV7-6 and TRBJ2-5; TRBD2 agrees at 7 bases. The receptor comes from a human donor who had recovered from COVID-19. CDR3 coding DNA: TGTGCCAGCAGCAGCGGCTTCTGGACTAGTGCGAGCCAAGAGACCCAGTACTTC. It encodes CASSSGFWTSASQETQYF. The full variable domain, its missing parts supplied by reference TRBV7-6 and TRBJ2-5, is GAGVSQSPRYKVTKRGQDVALRCDPISGHVSLYWYRQALGQGPEFLTYFNYEAQQDKSGLPNDRFSAERPEGSISTLTIQRTEQRDSAMYRCASSSGFWTSASQETQYFGPGTRLLVL.